Listed here are 32 T cell receptor beta chains from one sample, sequenced in a study of read filtering for tumor transcriptome and immune sequencing. From roughly 390 ng of RNA, a library with molecular barcoded alpha/delta and beta/gamma adaptors was made. TCRdb re-analysed the reads in MiXCR, keeping a single row per CDR3 protein. The data show tens of thousands of distinct CDR3 sequences, approximately 18% seen once. What was sequenced was a population of CD138-negative cells sorted from bone marrow. The receptors shown here come from a donor older than 35 with multiple myeloma.

This clonotype came up many times. V usage is TRBV11-3 and J usage is TRBJ2-1; D uncertain. Deletions cut 3 bases from V and 6 bases from J, with 9 bases between. The CDR3 runs to 13 residues. Germline V gene lookup returns CDR1 SGHNT and CDR2 YENEEA. The CDR3 here is CASSFGRSNEQFF. DNA of the CDR3: TGTGCCAGCAGCTTTGGCCGATCCAATGAGCAGTTCTTC.

This clonotype appeared many times. V is TRBV5-1 and J is TRBJ1-2, with D maybe TRBD1 (5 bases). The CDR3 extends over 13 amino acids. Deletions cut 0 bases from V and 3 bases from J, with 6 bases between. Per the germline V gene, CDR1 is SGHRS and CDR2 is YFSETQ. DNA of the CDR3: TGCGCCAGCAGCTTGGTGGGGGACTATGGCTACACCTTC. It is translated as CASSLVGDYGYTF.

In the case of this clonotype: One end of the junction varies from germline; a read error may be responsible. The chain employs TRBV7-9 and TRBJ2-5, with 11 bases matching TRBD2. CDR3 length: 17 residues. Germline V gene sequence: CDR1 SEHNR, CDR2 FQNEAQ (reference sequence). CDR3 coding DNA: TGTGCCAGCAGCTCGCTTTCGACTAGCGGGACCCAAGAGGCCCAGCACTTC. It codes for CASSSLSTSGTQEAQHF.

As to this clonotype: A much bigger clone sits one base away, suggesting this may be a read error. V usage is TRBV20-1 and J usage is TRBJ2-2, with 7 bases fitting TRBD2. Looked up from germline, CDR1 is DFQATT and CDR2 is SNEGSKA (reference sequence). V gave up 5 bases and J gave up 4 bases; unmatched junction bases: 10. The CDR3 is 15 amino acids. CDR3: CSALGSSGSTGELFF. For the CDR3, the DNA is TGCAGTGCTTTAGGATCTAGCGGAAGCACCGGGGAGCTGTTTTTT.

In this sample, this clonotype turned up many times. The J gene is TRBJ2-7, the V gene TRBV20-1; 7 nucleotides align to TRBD1. Germline CDR1 reads DFQATT; CDR2 reads SNEGSKA (reference sequence). There are 17 residues in the CDR3. V was clipped by 1 base and J by 2 bases; unmatched bases: 14. CDR3 protein: CSARGFPGGQATYEQYF. The CDR3 coding sequence is TGCAGTGCTAGAGGTTTCCCAGGAGGACAGGCCACCTACGAGCAGTACTTC.

In regard to this clonotype: A much larger clonotype is one base distant, so this may be a read error. V gene TRBV11-2 combines with J gene TRBJ2-3; D is ambiguous. CDR1 and CDR2 from the germline V gene are SGHAT and FQNNGV. The CDR3 sequence is 13 residues long. DNA of the CDR3: TGTGCCAGCAGCTCCGTGACTGGGTATACGCCGTATTTT. This gives the protein CASSSVTGYTPYF.

This clonotype occurred many times. The junction and the germline gene differ at one end; a read error may be behind it. The chain employs TRBV5-5 and TRBJ1-1; 9 nucleotides line up with TRBD1. This CDR3 contains 12 residues. Germline-derived CDR1 and CDR2 are SGHKS and YYEKEE (reference sequence). The CDR3 is CASSFGGQGGPF. The DNA for the CDR3 is TGTGCCAGCAGCTTTGGGGGACAGGGTGGCCCTTTT.

This sequence joins TRBV24-1 and TRBJ2-5; TRBD1 agrees at 7 bases. J gave up 5 bases and V 3 bases, and 5 bases lay outside the gene matches. Germline-derived CDR1 and CDR2 are KGHDR and SFDVKD. The CDR3 is 14 amino acids. Here the CDR3 reads CATSDLRQGETQYF. CDR3 DNA: TGTGCCACCAGTGATCTCCGACAGGGTGAGACCCAGTACTTC.

This clonotype was counted ten times or more. The V call is TRBV5-5, the J call TRBJ1-1; 7 bases agree with TRBD1. V shed 4 bases, J shed 4 bases, and the junction held 7 bases outside the gene matches. This CDR3 is built from 14 residues. Germline V gene lookup returns CDR1 SGHKS and CDR2 YYEKEE (reference sequence). The CDR3 DNA reads as TGTGCCAGCAGCGCCCGGGACAGCCTCACTGAAGCTTTCTTT. Its translation is CASSARDSLTEAFF.

This clonotype was detected many times. The chain combines TRBV2 with TRBJ1-5; maybe TRBD1 (5 bases). The germline CDR1 and CDR2 sequences are SNHLY and FYNNEI. V dropped 7 bases and J dropped 0 bases, with 13 bases sitting between them. The CDR3 has 15 amino acids. CDR3 region: CASKSGTNSNQPQHF. The CDR3 DNA reads TGTGCCAGCAAATCCGGGACTAATAGCAATCAGCCCCAGCATTTT.

As for this clonotype: A read error is possible here, since a much larger clone lies one base away. This chain connects TRBV7-9 to TRBJ1-2; 7 bases align to TRBD1. With V trimmed by 5 bases and J by 5 bases, 5 bases remained unmatched. Per the germline V gene, CDR1 is SEHNR and CDR2 is FQNEAQ (reference sequence). The length of the CDR3 is 13 residues. The CDR3 DNA is TGTGCCAGCAGCCCCAGACAGGGATATGGCTACACCTTC. This codes for CASSPRQGYGYTF.

This clonotype was recorded a few times. This chain joins TRBV4-2 and TRBJ2-2; D is ambiguous. The CDR3 consists of 16 residues. The germline gives CDR1 LGHNA, CDR2 YNFKEQ. The V and J ends lost 0 bases and 4 bases respectively, with 12 bases between them. The CDR3 bases are TGTGCCAGCAGCCAAGACAGGTCCTTCCCCACCGGGGAGCTGTTTTTT. Translation gives CASSQDRSFPTGELFF.

This clonotype was seen at least ten times. The genes are TRBV11-2 and TRBJ2-3; 9 nucleotides match TRBD2. V lost 2 bases, J lost 2 bases, and 5 bases stayed unmatched. Germline V gene sequence: CDR1 SGHAT, CDR2 FQNNGV. The CDR3 spans 16 residues. CDR3 in amino acids: CASSLPAGGNTDTQYF. DNA of the CDR3: TGTGCCAGCAGCTTACCAGCGGGGGGAAACACAGATACGCAGTATTTT.

The rearrangement joins TRBV5-1 to TRBJ1-2; D is uncertain. This CDR3 contains 13 residues. Germline CDR1 SGHRS, CDR2 YFSETQ. The V end was cut by 4 bases, the J end by 3 bases, with 10 bases between. DNA of the CDR3: TGCGCCAGCAGCCCAGCACGAGACTATGGCTACACCTTC. The encoded protein is CASSPARDYGYTF.

This clonotype was seen many times. This chain uses TRBV9 with TRBJ2-1; possibly TRBD1 for D (6 bases). CDR1 and CDR2 from the germline V gene are SGDLS and YYNGEE. CDR3 size: 15 residues. Trimming stripped 6 bases from V and 10 bases from J, with 23 bases between. Here the CDR3 DNA reads TGTGCCAGCACCCCGAGGGGGAGTGCCCCTTCCGAGCAGTTCTTC. It is translated as CASTPRGSAPSEQFF.

The sample holds many counts of this clonotype. The gene calls are TRBV6-6 and TRBJ2-1, with D possibly being TRBD2 (5 bases). Germline loops: CDR1 MNHNY, CDR2 SVGAGI (reference sequence). V lost 5 bases, J lost 5 bases, and 16 bases lay in between. The CDR3 spans 15 residues. In DNA form, the CDR3 reads TGTGCCAGCAGTCCCTGGAATAGCGAAGACAATGAGCAGTTCTTC. Residues: CASSPWNSEDNEQFF.

This clonotype appeared many times. The chain employs TRBV6-1 and TRBJ2-7; weak D call: TRBD1 (6 bases). This CDR3 has 13 amino acids. Germline CDR1 and CDR2: MNHNS and SASEGT. Trimming pared 11 bases from V and 3 bases from J, leaving 17 bases between. CDR3 sequence: CASLGYRDYEQYF. The CDR3 nucleotides read TGTGCCTCACTAGGATACAGGGACTACGAGCAGTACTTC.

This clonotype was picked up many times. The chain recombines TRBV5-5 with TRBJ1-2; the match to TRBD1 covers 10 bases. The V segment lost 0 bases and the J segment 2 bases; nucleotides outside the gene matches: 10. This CDR3 is built from 18 residues. Germline V gene lookup returns CDR1 SGHKS and CDR2 YYEKEE (reference sequence). The CDR3 region has the DNA TGTGCCAGCAGCTTGGTCCTAAGACAGGGGGCGCGGAACTATGGCTACACCTTC. Translated: CASSLVLRQGARNYGYTF.

The table lists this clonotype with many counts. This sequence joins TRBV7-9 and TRBJ2-1, with 7 bases fitting TRBD1. CDR3 length: 15 amino acids. Unmatched junction bases numbered 9, after V lost 4 bases and J lost 6 bases. Germline V lookup: CDR1 SEHNR, CDR2 FQNEAQ (reference sequence). DNA for the CDR3: TGTGCCAGCAGCTCGAAGACAGGGTTAAGCAATGAGCAGTTCTTC. It encodes CASSSKTGLSNEQFF.

This clonotype was detected ten times or more. This chain joins TRBV9 and TRBJ2-6; tentative D call: TRBD1 (6 bases). CDR1 and CDR2 (germline): SGDLS, YYNGEE. V lost 3 bases and J 0 bases, leaving 16 bases between the germline ends. The CDR3 has 18 amino acids. CDR3 residues: CASSDTGKIASGANVLTF. Here the CDR3 DNA reads TGTGCCAGCAGCGATACAGGGAAAATTGCCTCTGGGGCCAACGTCCTGACTTTC. The entire variable domain, with the rest obtained from reference TRBV9 and TRBJ2-6, is as follows: DSGVTQTPKHLITATGQRVTLRCSPRSGDLSVYWYQQSLDQGLQFLIQYYNGEERAKGNILERFSAQQFPDLHSELNLSSLELGDSALYFCASSDTGKIASGANVLTFGAGSRLTVL.

The sample holds many counts of this clonotype. This chain uses TRBV28 with TRBJ2-3; 14 bases are a match to TRBD2. The CDR3 runs to 17 residues. V was pared by 2 bases and J by 6 bases, with 7 bases of the junction left unmatched. Germline loops: CDR1 MDHEN, CDR2 SYDVKM. CDR3 in amino acids: CASSLPFGTSGSDTQYF. CDR3 DNA: TGTGCCAGCAGTTTACCCTTCGGGACTAGCGGGAGTGATACGCAGTATTTT.

This clonotype was seen only a few times. The chain uses TRBV27 and TRBJ1-1; possibly TRBD1 for D (6 bases). Looked up from germline, CDR1 is MNHEY and CDR2 is SMNVEV (reference sequence). The length of the CDR3 is 18 residues. Trimming removed 5 bases from V and 5 bases from J, with 27 bases in between. CDR3 sequence: CASSVKVEGHPSGTEAFF. The DNA for the CDR3 is TGTGCCAGCAGTGTCAAGGTCGAGGGACACCCTTCGGGGACTGAAGCTTTCTTT.

This clonotype appeared many times. The rearrangement uses TRBV6-1 and TRBJ1-2; D gene unclear. Trimming shortened V by 0 bases and J by 5 bases, and 16 bases separated the two germline ends. The germline gives CDR1 MNHNS, CDR2 SASEGT. CDR3 length equals 16 residues. CDR3 nucleotide sequence: TGTGCCAGCAGTGAAGCTCGTGACGGGCTGAGATATGGCTACACCTTC. Translating gives CASSEARDGLRYGYTF.

This clonotype was counted at least ten times. The chain links TRBV7-9 to TRBJ2-7; D is perhaps TRBD2 (7 bases). The CDR3 is 12 amino acids. Germline CDR1 reads SEHNR; CDR2 reads FQNEAQ (reference sequence). Trimming stripped 3 bases from V and 9 bases from J, with 12 bases between. The CDR3 here is CASSLGGAAQYF. In DNA form, the CDR3 reads TGTGCCAGCAGCTTGGGGGGGGCCGCGCAGTACTTC.

This clonotype was observed many times. The rearrangement uses TRBV5-1 and TRBJ2-5; 13 bases agree with TRBD2. V lost 4 bases, J lost 1 base, and 4 bases stayed unmatched. This CDR3 region has 16 residues. CDR1 and CDR2 from the germline V gene are SGHRS and YFSETQ. This CDR3 reads CASSRGTSGAQETQYF. The CDR3 coding sequence is TGCGCCAGCAGCCGTGGGACTAGCGGGGCCCAAGAGACCCAGTACTTC.

Many counts were recorded for this clonotype. This chain uses TRBV28 with TRBJ1-1; perhaps TRBD1 as D (6 bases). Germline CDR1 is MDHEN and CDR2 is SYDVKM. Between the trimmed V and J ends, which lost 6 bases and 1 base, there was a span of 15 bases. This CDR3 has 15 amino acids. The CDR3 region is CASRLPRQENTEAFF. The DNA of the CDR3 is TGTGCCAGCAGACTCCCAAGACAGGAGAACACTGAAGCTTTCTTT.

Here the CDR3 reads CASSSNTGVRQYF. DNA for the CDR3: TGTGCCAGCTCATCGAATACAGGGGTTAGGCAGTACTTC. This sequence joins TRBV18 and TRBJ2-7; TRBD1 matches 7 bases. Germline lookup yields CDR1 KGHSH and CDR2 LQKENI. The CDR3 length is 13 residues. V lost 5 bases to trimming and J lost 9 bases; unmatched junction nucleotides: 10.

This clonotype was counted many times. This chain uses TRBV28 with TRBJ2-7, with a weak D call TRBD2 (6 bases). Germline CDR1 MDHEN, CDR2 SYDVKM. V lost 6 bases and J 0 bases, leaving 12 bases between the germline ends. The CDR3 has 14 residues. The chain's CDR3 is CASSLSGSSYEQYF. The CDR3 coding sequence is TGTGCCAGCAGCCTTTCCGGGAGCTCCTACGAGCAGTACTTC.

The table lists this clonotype with many counts. The gene calls are TRBV20-1 and TRBJ1-5; 10 positions agree with TRBD1. Per germline, CDR1 DFQATT and CDR2 SNEGSKA (reference sequence). There are 17 residues in the CDR3. J gave up 0 bases and V 5 bases, and 10 bases lay outside the gene matches. CDR3 nucleotides: TGCAGTGCTGCTACCGGGACAGGGGTGGGTAGCAATCAGCCCCAGCATTTT. Translated: CSAATGTGVGSNQPQHF.

This sequence joins TRBV27 and TRBJ2-7; 10 bases agree with TRBD2. Trimming cost V 6 bases and J 3 bases; bases outside gene matches: 17. CDR1 and CDR2 from the germline V gene are MNHEY and SMNVEV (reference sequence). The CDR3 totals 18 residues. The CDR3 DNA follows: TGTGCCAGCAGCCAGCCAGTTCATCTAGCGGGAGCGGGCTACGAGCAGTACTTC. It yields the protein CASSQPVHLAGAGYEQYF.

Many counts were recorded for this clonotype. The V and J genes are TRBV6-5 and TRBJ1-1; 7 bases fit TRBD1. Germline CDR1 is MNHEY and CDR2 is SVGAGI. Germline trimming cut 2 bases from V and 10 bases from J; bases unmatched to any gene: 10. The length of the CDR3 is 14 residues. The CDR3 reads CASSYGQEGEGAFF. DNA of the CDR3: TGTGCCAGCAGTTACGGACAGGAGGGCGAGGGAGCTTTCTTT.

This clonotype was observed many times. V usage is TRBV28 and J usage is TRBJ1-1; tentative D call: TRBD1 (6 bases). Germline-derived CDR1 and CDR2 are MDHEN and SYDVKM. V lost 3 bases to trimming and J lost 4 bases, with 12 bases between them. CDR3 length equals 14 residues. The DNA of the CDR3 is TGTGCCAGCAGTTTCCCAGGGGTAGGCACTGAAGCTTTCTTT. It is translated as CASSFPGVGTEAFF.